This T cell receptor beta chain was recovered during a study of early T cells in non-severe SARS-CoV-2 infection (dated by TCRdb to about 2021). Context from the whole study: TCR sequencing used bulk RNA from unsorted whole blood, so alpha and beta chains could not be paired.

This clonotype appeared a few times. The specificity of this receptor is unknown. No per-base quality is available; no much larger clone lies one base away. This was a case-control study nested in a cohort of healthcare workers in London, UK, who had nasopharyngeal swab PCR tests and blood samples taken every week. Healthcare workers were recruited between 23 and 31 March 2020, during the week of the UK lockdown, and were followed weekly for up to roughly 15 weeks. V is shortened by 5 bases, J by 4 bases, and the region joining them spans 11 bases. The CDR3 sequence holds 13 residues, the cysteine and phenylalanine included. Just CDR3 DNA is preserved here, 39 bases in frame from base 1. Results and caveats for the whole study, not just this receptor: VDJdb matching was skewed toward anti-spike CD8 responses and likely underestimated virus-specific expansions, missing private and CD4 specificities.

Library method: 5' RACE. The listed sequencing device is NextSeq 500. To correct for sequencing error and PCR bias, the TCR library protocol tagged individual cDNA molecules with unique molecular identifiers. Sequencing covered both TCR alpha and beta chains, and within each sample the abundances of alpha and beta sequences were tightly co-correlated. Per the original workflow: V gene, J gene and CDR3 annotation of TCR sequences was performed with Decombinator V4. Expanded TCRs were defined as changing significantly between any two time points under a Poisson model with p below 0.0001. TCR abundances were normalised to the total number of TCRs sequenced per sample and were expressed as counts per million. TRAV1-2 paired with TRAJ12, TRAJ20 or TRAJ33 defined MAIT TCRs, while TRAV10 paired with TRAJ18 defined iNKT TCRs. A search of VDJdb, accessed on 1 November 2021, was run for TCRs annotated to CMV, EBV and SARS-CoV-2, with TCRs annotated for multiple antigens excluded. Using fastp trimming at Q25 and MiXCR clonotype assembly, TCRdb reanalyzed the public sequencing data and kept in-frame beta chains. Rows with one shared CDR3 protein collapse into an entry with the most common genes and DNA. For this entry, the V and J calls and clone size follow TCRdb and not the study's own pipeline. The sample contains tens of thousands of distinct CDR3 sequences, roughly 15% of them found a single time. The ten biggest clones cover approximately 0.5% of the sample.

The sequencing input was whole blood. The clonotype was recovered from an adult who was a healthcare worker with PCR-confirmed SARS-CoV-2 infection or an uninfected control (not recorded which). The sequence joins TRBV12-3 or TRBV12-4 to TRBJ1-2; the best D guess is TRBD1, with 5 bases matching. The CDR3 reads as follows: CASSRGWGYGYTF. The nucleotides are TGTGCCAGCAGTCGGGGCTGGGGCTATGGCTACACCTTC.